Listed below are T cell receptor beta chains from one sample, sequenced in a study of blood T cell repertoires in COVID-19. TCRdb's table, derived via immunoSEQ multiplex PCR, lists solely in-frame clones and lacks some. The sample has 200,000 to 250,000 clones, approximately 90% seen once; the top ten hold around a tenth. The sample was PBMCs or T cells enriched from blood (not recorded which). The receptor source for this set is a man between 18 and 29 years old with acute COVID-19. Both conserved end residues are part of each CDR3. Fields, in order: V gene, CDR3 length, J gene, CDR3 protein.

v_call: TRBV4-1
cdr3_length: 14
j_call: TRBJ2-3
cdr3_aa: CASSPEDNTDTQYF

v_call: TRBV7-9
cdr3_length: 14
j_call: TRBJ1-5
cdr3_aa: CASSETDSNQPQHF

v_call: TRBV7-2
cdr3_length: 16
j_call: TRBJ2-7
cdr3_aa: CASSLDRLLPSYEQYF

v_call: TRBV10-2
cdr3_length: 13
j_call: TRBJ2-7
cdr3_aa: CASSTEFSYEQYF

v_call: TRBV5-6
cdr3_length: 15
j_call: TRBJ1-5
cdr3_aa: CASSLGTANNQPQHF

v_call: TRBV6-1
cdr3_length: 19
j_call: TRBJ2-5
cdr3_aa: CASSGGVGLAGARQETQYF

v_call: TRBV21-1
cdr3_length: 16
j_call: TRBJ2-1
cdr3_aa: CASSQNRPQSYNEQFF

v_call: TRBV30
cdr3_length: 18
j_call: TRBJ2-7
cdr3_aa: CAWSVRRESYSRRDEQYF

v_call: TRBV3-1/TRBV3-2
cdr3_length: 14
j_call: TRBJ2-7
cdr3_aa: CASSHWTDSYEQYF

v_call: TRBV7-2
cdr3_length: 13
j_call: TRBJ2-1
cdr3_aa: CASSFGGHNEQFF

v_call: TRBV3-1/TRBV3-2
cdr3_length: 13
j_call: TRBJ1-1
cdr3_aa: CASSQELRGRAFF

v_call: TRBV28
cdr3_length: 13
j_call: TRBJ2-5
cdr3_aa: CASSSGAQETQYF

v_call: TRBV28
cdr3_length: 16
j_call: TRBJ2-3
cdr3_aa: CASIDALAVSTDTQYF

v_call: TRBV27
cdr3_length: 14
j_call: TRBJ1-2
cdr3_aa: CASKLRGQRNGYTF

v_call: TRBV9
cdr3_length: 15
j_call: TRBJ2-3
cdr3_aa: CASSVVGTGPDTQYF

v_call: TRBV30
cdr3_length: 14
j_call: TRBJ1-2
cdr3_aa: CAWIAARANYGYTF

v_call: TRBV19
cdr3_length: 16
j_call: TRBJ2-3
cdr3_aa: CASSMGRGYRTDTQYF

v_call: TRBV28
cdr3_length: 14
j_call: TRBJ2-5
cdr3_aa: CASSTLTGRETQYF

v_call: TRBV4-3
cdr3_length: 13
j_call: TRBJ1-5
cdr3_aa: CASSQGYSEPQHF

v_call: TRBV5-1
cdr3_length: 17
j_call: TRBJ2-5
cdr3_aa: CASITGLPGQGSETQYF

v_call: TRBV7-2
cdr3_length: 14
j_call: TRBJ2-7
cdr3_aa: CASSLAYGHYEQYF

v_call: TRBV5-6
cdr3_length: 15
j_call: TRBJ2-3
cdr3_aa: CASSLGLPSTDTQYF

v_call: TRBV11-2
cdr3_length: 17
j_call: TRBJ2-2
cdr3_aa: CASSPGLAGGRTGELFF

v_call: TRBV10-1
cdr3_length: 16
j_call: TRBJ1-5
cdr3_aa: CASLNVDTGGNQPQHF

v_call: TRBV9
cdr3_length: 16
j_call: TRBJ2-1
cdr3_aa: CASSAGLAGTYNEQFF

v_call: TRBV29-1
cdr3_length: 18
j_call: TRBJ1-2
cdr3_aa: CSVEAGRGQMEANYGYTF

v_call: TRBV7-2
cdr3_length: 13
j_call: TRBJ2-5
cdr3_aa: CASSRNGQETQYF

v_call: TRBV29-1
cdr3_length: 14
j_call: TRBJ1-2
cdr3_aa: CSVVVPAANYGYTF

v_call: TRBV6-1
cdr3_length: 15
j_call: TRBJ2-7
cdr3_aa: CASSEVGTGNYEQYF

v_call: TRBV7-3
cdr3_length: 14
j_call: TRBJ2-1
cdr3_aa: CASSLGGTWNEQFF

v_call: TRBV20-1
cdr3_length: 11
j_call: TRBJ1-2
cdr3_aa: CSAPGGYGYTF

v_call: TRBV7-3
cdr3_length: 15
j_call: TRBJ2-3
cdr3_aa: CASSLGVAGRNTQYF

v_call: TRBV7-8
cdr3_length: 16
j_call: TRBJ1-5
cdr3_aa: CASSLGVRLPDQPQHF

v_call: TRBV5-1
cdr3_length: 13
j_call: TRBJ1-2
cdr3_aa: CASSFDINYGYTF

v_call: TRBV10-3
cdr3_length: 17
j_call: TRBJ2-1
cdr3_aa: CAISESVAGTSYNEQFF

v_call: TRBV5-6
cdr3_length: 15
j_call: TRBJ2-1
cdr3_aa: CASSSLAGGNNEQFF

v_call: TRBV4-1
cdr3_length: 16
j_call: TRBJ1-5
cdr3_aa: CASSQIPGRGGQPQHF

v_call: TRBV28
cdr3_length: 15
j_call: TRBJ2-5
cdr3_aa: CASRTSGRLQETQYF

v_call: TRBV5-1
cdr3_length: 16
j_call: TRBJ2-3
cdr3_aa: CASSLVRGARADTQYF

v_call: TRBV11-3
cdr3_length: 13
j_call: TRBJ2-7
cdr3_aa: CASSGGQGDEQYF

v_call: TRBV27
cdr3_length: 15
j_call: TRBJ2-7
cdr3_aa: CASSTTREKGYEQYF

v_call: TRBV5-1
cdr3_length: 16
j_call: TRBJ2-2
cdr3_aa: CASSLLGQGPGGELFF

v_call: TRBV7-9
cdr3_length: 15
j_call: TRBJ1-6
cdr3_aa: CASSLSSDRNSPLHF

v_call: TRBV5-1
cdr3_length: 17
j_call: TRBJ1-1
cdr3_aa: CASSVGTGGISNTEAFF

v_call: TRBV18
cdr3_length: 14
j_call: TRBJ1-5
cdr3_aa: CASSPGADNQPQHF

v_call: TRBV3-1/TRBV3-2
cdr3_length: 17
j_call: TRBJ2-2
cdr3_aa: CASSHQRAGPGAGELFF

v_call: TRBV11-3
cdr3_length: 11
j_call: TRBJ2-1
cdr3_aa: CASSSGDEQFF

v_call: TRBV19
cdr3_length: 14
j_call: TRBJ2-3
cdr3_aa: CASRHSSPSDTQYF

v_call: TRBV23-1
cdr3_length: 16
j_call: TRBJ1-5
cdr3_aa: CARALTLLRQDQPQHF

v_call: TRBV28
cdr3_length: 16
j_call: TRBJ2-5
cdr3_aa: CASSLGSATGEETQYF

v_call: TRBV10-1
cdr3_length: 16
j_call: TRBJ2-3
cdr3_aa: CASSDRTSGRGDTQYF

v_call: TRBV7-3
cdr3_length: 14
j_call: TRBJ2-6
cdr3_aa: CASSSGSGANVLTF

v_call: TRBV10-3
cdr3_length: 16
j_call: TRBJ2-7
cdr3_aa: CAISESLAGGSYEQYF